This TCR beta chain comes out of a study of OX40 agonist ivuxolimab in advanced cancers. Overall study context: Previous treatment with anti-PD-1, anti-PD-L1 or anti-CTLA-4 therapy was allowed; less than 45% had received some.

Repertoires were generated with immunoSEQ multiplex PCR, while TCRdb's copy carries only in-frame clones and drops some. Among 50,000 to 55,000 clones listed, around 91% were seen once. Germline V gene lookup returns CDR1 SEHNR and CDR2 FQNEAQ (reference sequence). The V gene end was trimmed by 5 bases and the J gene end by 8 bases; junction bases not matched to a gene: 14. The CDR3 has 16 residues. The rearrangement joins TRBV7-9 to TRBJ1-3; 8 bases fit TRBD1. The sequencing here drew on CD4+ or CD8+ T cells sorted from blood, taken in a trial of the OX40 agonist ivuxolimab. This sequence originates from an adult with an advanced solid tumor such as melanoma, head and neck, liver or kidney cancer. The CDR3 nucleotides read TGTGCCAGCAGCCGAATATCCGGGACAGGAAGGGACACCATATATTTT. Protein: CASSRISGTGRDTIYF.